This entry is about one TCR beta chain. CDR1 is SGHTA and CDR2 is FQGNSA in the germline V gene. The CDR3 sequence is 16 residues long. V lost 5 bases and J lost 3, with 20 bases in between. This entry is derived from a study of blood T cell repertoires in COVID-19. Overall study: Both acute and convalescent COVID-19 samples were obtained from the United States, Italy and Spain. The cDNA or gDNA used as material had been derived from T cells, B-cell-depleted T cells, or PBMCs.

How the authors handled the data: Nucleated cell number was recorded as an estimate derived from reference gene primer amplification. Produced via immunoSEQ multiplex PCR; TCRdb's table is partial and in-frame only. V, J and clone size are those of that table, while D and trimming were read from the DNA. The data show about 90,000 clones, around four fifths seen once. The chain combines TRBV7-2 with TRBJ2-7; D might be TRBD2 (6 bases). The material sequenced was peripheral blood. This receptor was obtained from a woman aged 70 to 79 with active or convalescent COVID-19. CDR3 nucleotides: TGTGCCAGCAGCCCCGGGGACTTTTTTTCCCTCTACGAGCAGTACTTC. Amino acid sequence: CASSPGDFFSLYEQYF.